The entry below describes one T cell receptor beta chain. Its antigen is undetermined. The source of the sample is a study of T cells after yellow fever vaccination. Germline CDR1 MNHEY, CDR2 SVGEGT. V was shortened by 4 bases and J by 5 bases, with 9 bases between the two germline ends. The CDR3 extends over 12 amino acids. Template-switching 5'RACE yielded the TCR cDNA; a universal primer site and UMIs were added in the process. TCRdb re-called the 5' RACE reads with MiXCR, one entry per CDR3 protein. The table includes a few hundred thousand distinct CDR3 sequences, around 6.8% detected once. Overall study results and limits: Though weaker, the secondary response peaked faster, on day 5 versus 15.

The sequence was collected from a man between 18 and 35 years old who received the YFV17D yellow fever vaccine. Sequencing used PBMCs, obtained around 45 days after the first yellow fever vaccination. The V and J genes are TRBV6-2 or TRBV6-3 and TRBJ2-7; D remains unclear. The CDR3 DNA follows: TGTGCCAGCAGTTCTCGGACGGACGAGCAGTACTTC. Translation gives CASSSRTDEQYF.